A single sample is the source of the 14 T cell receptor beta chains below, sequenced in a study of blood T cell repertoires in COVID-19. The method was immunoSEQ multiplex PCR; TCRdb's version includes in-frame clones alone and lacks a portion of them. The table has 200,000 to 250,000 clones, approximately 90% seen once. Sequenced material: PBMCs or T cells enriched from blood (not recorded which). Source of these receptors: a man younger than 45 who had recovered from COVID-19.

The J gene is TRBJ2-1, the V gene TRBV18; 10 bases fit TRBD1. The CDR3 consists of 16 residues. Germline V lookup: CDR1 KGHSH, CDR2 LQKENI. Germline trimming cut 3 bases from V and 6 bases from J; bases unmatched to any gene: 8. The CDR3 DNA is TGTGCCAGCTCACCGGGACAGGGGAAAGGTAGCAATGAGCAGTTCTTC. Translation gives CASSPGQGKGSNEQFF. The entire variable domain, with the rest obtained from reference TRBV18 and TRBJ2-1, is as follows: NAGVMQNPRHLVRRRGQEARLRCSPMKGHSHVYWYRQLPEEGLKFMVYLQKENIIDESGMPKERFSAEFPKEGPSILRIQQVVRGDSAAYFCASSPGQGKGSNEQFFGPGTRLTVL.

As for this clone: Other DNA sequences of this sample code for an identical CDR3. This chain joins TRBV7-2 and TRBJ1-1; a possible D gene is TRBD1 (5 bases). Trimming took 1 base from V and 0 from J, leaving 6 bases between them. CDR3 length equals 14 residues. CDR1 is SGHTA and CDR2 is FQGNSA in the germline V gene. CDR3 sequence (DNA): TGTGCCAGCAGCTTAGGGGGCTTGAACACTGAAGCTTTCTTT. It is translated as CASSLGGLNTEAFF.

The rearrangement joins TRBV7-2 to TRBJ2-2; 12 positions agree with TRBD2. The CDR3 loop spans 16 amino acids. Germline V gives CDR1 SGHTA, CDR2 FQGNSA. V shed 4 bases and J 6 bases; nucleotides not matched to a gene: 6. The CDR3, as DNA: TGTGCCAGCAGCTCGCACCTAGCGGGAGGGCCCGGGGAGCTGTTTTTT. Encoded protein: CASSSHLAGGPGELFF.

The genes are TRBV9 and TRBJ1-2, with TRBD1 matching over 10 bases. The CDR3 covers 15 residues. V lost 1 base, J lost 6 bases, and 6 bases stayed unmatched. Germline CDR1 and CDR2: SGDLS and YYNGEE. CDR3 amino acids: CASSVYTGTGDGYTF. In DNA form, the CDR3 reads TGTGCCAGCAGCGTATATACCGGGACAGGGGATGGCTACACCTTC.

The chain links TRBV4-3 to TRBJ1-2; D may be TRBD1 (6 bases). This CDR3 comprises 16 residues. CDR1 and CDR2 (germline): LGHNA, YSLEER. V lost 5 bases, J lost 4 bases, and 20 bases lay in between. The CDR3 is CASSYRLKGGPYGYTF. In nucleotides, the CDR3 is TGCGCCAGCAGCTATCGGCTCAAAGGGGGACCCTATGGCTACACCTTC.

This chain links TRBV28 with TRBJ2-1, with 14 bases fitting TRBD2. Germline V gene lookup returns CDR1 MDHEN and CDR2 SYDVKM. This CDR3 region has 14 residues. V gave up 4 bases and J gave up 15 bases; unmatched junction bases: 8. Written as DNA, the CDR3 is TGTGCCAGCAGTTGGGGGACTAGCGGGAGCTGGGGGTTCTTC. It specifies CASSWGTSGSWGFF.

The chain uses TRBV27 and TRBJ1-6; D perhaps matches TRBD1 (5 bases). Per germline, CDR1 MNHEY and CDR2 SMNVEV (reference sequence). With 3 bases removed from V and 9 bases from J, the gap between germline ends came to 9 bases. This CDR3 region has 13 residues. The CDR3 sequence: CASSLTVLSPLHF. The CDR3 DNA follows: TGTGCCAGCAGTTTGACAGTACTTTCACCCCTCCACTTT.

The J gene is TRBJ1-2, the V gene TRBV5-6; TRBD1 aligns across 9 bases. The CDR3 spans 15 residues. J lost 2 bases, V lost 4 bases, and 6 bases had no gene match. In germline, CDR1 is SGHDT, CDR2 YYEEEE. CDR3 coding DNA: TGTGCCAGCAGCGTGGGGGACAGGGAAAACTATGGCTACACCTTC. This encodes CASSVGDRENYGYTF.

This chain joins TRBV5-4 and TRBJ1-1; D might be TRBD1 (5 bases). Trimming took off 0 bases at V and 1 base at J, with 10 bases between the two ends. Per germline, CDR1 SGHNT and CDR2 YYREEE (reference sequence). CDR3 size: 15 residues. The CDR3 loop reads CASSLVATANTEAFF. Here the CDR3 DNA reads TGTGCCAGCAGCTTGGTCGCGACAGCGAACACTGAAGCTTTCTTT.

V usage is TRBV5-4 and J usage is TRBJ1-6, with unresolved D. Per germline, CDR1 SGHNT and CDR2 YYREEE (reference sequence). The CDR3 runs 12 residues. With 6 bases removed from V and 5 bases from J, the gap between germline ends came to 6 bases. CDR3 nucleotides: TGTGCCAGCAATATTAATAATTCACCCCTCCACTTT. It is translated as CASNINNSPLHF. The variable domain in full, completed from reference TRBV5-4 and TRBJ1-6, reads ETGVTQSPTHLIKTRGQQVTLRCSSQSGHNTVSWYQQALGQGPQFIFQYYREEENGRGNFPPRFSGLQFPNYSSELNVNALELDDSALYLCASNINNSPLHFGNGTRLTVT.

CDR3 sequence reads: CASTGSFFGTDTQYF. The CDR3 region has the DNA TGTGCCAGCACAGGTTCCTTTTTTGGCACAGATACGCAGTATTTT. The J gene is TRBJ2-3, the V gene TRBV28; no firm D call. Germline lookup yields CDR1 MDHEN and CDR2 SYDVKM. There are 15 residues in the CDR3. With 7 bases removed from V and 1 base from J, the gap between germline ends came to 15 bases. The whole variable domain, remainder taken from reference TRBV28 and TRBJ2-3, is DVKVTQSSRYLVKRTGEKVFLECVQDMDHENMFWYRQDPGLGLRLIYFSYDVKMKEKGDIPEGYSVSREKKERFSLILESASTNQTSMYLCASTGSFFGTDTQYFGPGTRLTVL.

The V gene is TRBV29-1, the J gene TRBJ2-1, with 8 bases fitting TRBD1. This CDR3 contains 14 residues. Trimming cost V 4 bases and J 6 bases; bases outside gene matches: 8. Germline CDR1 and CDR2: SQVTM and ANQGSEA. The CDR3 spells CSVAGTGKVNEQFF. The DNA of the CDR3 is TGCAGCGTTGCCGGGACAGGCAAAGTCAATGAGCAGTTCTTC.

The V and J genes are TRBV28 and TRBJ2-1; D gene unclear. CDR1 is MDHEN and CDR2 is SYDVKM in the germline V gene. The CDR3 length is 11 residues. V lost 4 bases and J 10 bases, leaving 8 bases between the germline ends. CDR3 nucleotides: TGTGCCAGCAGTTGGTCCGGGGAGCAGTTCTTC. It codes for CASSWSGEQFF.

This clone is a singleton in its sample. The V and J genes are TRBV9 and TRBJ2-5, with D perhaps matching TRBD2 (5 bases). The length of the CDR3 is 17 residues. CDR1 and CDR2 from the germline V gene are SGDLS and YYNGEE. V lost 0 bases and J 1 base, leaving 16 bases between the germline ends. The CDR3 DNA reads as TGTGCCAGCAGCGTAGCTCCCGCGGGTCGGCTCCAAGAGACCCAGTACTTC. It specifies CASSVAPAGRLQETQYF.